This TCR beta chain appears in the sequencing data of a study of blood T cells in healthy people across ages. Points from the study as a whole: There were more naive CD4+ cells and higher diversity in long-lived donors than in aged donors.

Primed by a sample-barcoded 5' primer and a J-beta primer mix, a second PCR proceeded for roughly 7 to 11 cycles. MiXCR was run by TCRdb on the 5' RACE reads, yielding one entry per CDR3 protein. The table includes fewer than 1,000,000 distinct CDR3 sequences, around two fifths detected once. On this clonotype itself: Its antigen is currently unknown.

This sequence originates from a man between 60 and 70 years old in good health. The sample comprised blood.

The CDR3, as DNA: TGTGCCAGCAGCTTATTGGGGACAGGGGACATTCAGTACTTC. Translated, it gives CASSLLGTGDIQYF. V is TRBV7-8 and J is TRBJ2-4; 10 nucleotides align to TRBD1. Germline assignment: CDR1 SGHVS and CDR2 FQNEAQ. V was pared by 2 bases and J by 8 bases, with 3 bases of the junction left unmatched. The CDR3 loop spans 14 amino acids.